This T cell receptor beta chain comes out of a study of spatial heterogeneity in lung cancer. Overall study: The study observed each unique TCR and UMI combination more than ten times on average in raw reads.

V lost 4 bases, J lost 6 bases, and 9 bases stayed unmatched. Germline loops: CDR1 LGHDT, CDR2 YNNKEL (reference sequence). The CDR3 has 16 amino acids. Study findings and constraints: TCRs found ubiquitously expanded in tumor appeared in blood more at resection than at follow-up.

Time point described: sample taken at primary tumor resection. Sequencing was performed on whole RNA extracted from tumor and nontumor lung tissue, or from frozen PBMC, and the material was left unsorted. Donors were over 70 untreated early-stage non-small cell lung cancer patients. TCRdb ran MiXCR on the 5' RACE reads and lists one entry per CDR3 protein. The data show some 87,000 distinct CDR3 sequences, under 9% seen once. As for this clonotype: Its antigen is undetermined.

Source: PBMCs, taken at surgery. The clonotype comes from a male donor with early-stage non-small cell lung cancer. The chain carries TRBV3-1 and TRBJ2-1, with 10 bases aligning to TRBD2. DNA for the CDR3: TGTGCCAGCAGCCGGAGATCTAGCGGGGGATCCAATGAGCAGTTCTTC. The encoded protein is CASSRRSSGGSNEQFF.